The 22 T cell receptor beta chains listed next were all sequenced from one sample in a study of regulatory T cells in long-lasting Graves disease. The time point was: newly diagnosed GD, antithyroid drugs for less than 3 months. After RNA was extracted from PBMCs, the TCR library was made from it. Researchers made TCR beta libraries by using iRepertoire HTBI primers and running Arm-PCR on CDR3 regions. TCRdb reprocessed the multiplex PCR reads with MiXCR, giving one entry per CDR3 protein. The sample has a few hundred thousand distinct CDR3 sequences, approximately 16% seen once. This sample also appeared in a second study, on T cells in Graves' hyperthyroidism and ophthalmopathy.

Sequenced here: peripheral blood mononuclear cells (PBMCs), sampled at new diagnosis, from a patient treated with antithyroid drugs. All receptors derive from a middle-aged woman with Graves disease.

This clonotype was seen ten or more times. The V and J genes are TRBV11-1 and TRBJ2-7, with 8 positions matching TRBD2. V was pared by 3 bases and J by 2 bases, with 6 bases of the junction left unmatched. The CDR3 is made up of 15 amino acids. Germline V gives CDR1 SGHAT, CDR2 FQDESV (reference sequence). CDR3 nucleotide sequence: TGTGCCAGCAGCTTTAGCGGGGTCCGTACCTACGAGCAGTACTTC. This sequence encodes CASSFSGVRTYEQYF.

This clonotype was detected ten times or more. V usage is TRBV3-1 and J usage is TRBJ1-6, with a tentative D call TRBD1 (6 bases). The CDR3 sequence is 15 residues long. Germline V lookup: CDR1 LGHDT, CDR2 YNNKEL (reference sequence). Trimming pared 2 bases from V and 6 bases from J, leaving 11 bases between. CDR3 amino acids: CASSQLDRPNSPLHF. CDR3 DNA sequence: TGTGCCAGCAGCCAACTCGACAGGCCTAATTCACCCCTCCACTTT.

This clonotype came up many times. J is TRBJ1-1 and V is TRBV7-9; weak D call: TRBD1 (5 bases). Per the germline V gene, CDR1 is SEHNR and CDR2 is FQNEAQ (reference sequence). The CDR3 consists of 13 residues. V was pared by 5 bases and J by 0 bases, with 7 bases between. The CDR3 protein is CASSADMNTEAFF. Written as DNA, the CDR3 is TGTGCCAGCAGCGCGGACATGAACACTGAAGCTTTCTTT.

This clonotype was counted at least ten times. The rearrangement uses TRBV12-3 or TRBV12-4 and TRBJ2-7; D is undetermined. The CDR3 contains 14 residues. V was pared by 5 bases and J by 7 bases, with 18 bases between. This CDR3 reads CASSKTYDGGEQYF. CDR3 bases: TGTGCCAGCAGTAAGACCTACGACGGCGGTGAGCAGTACTTC.

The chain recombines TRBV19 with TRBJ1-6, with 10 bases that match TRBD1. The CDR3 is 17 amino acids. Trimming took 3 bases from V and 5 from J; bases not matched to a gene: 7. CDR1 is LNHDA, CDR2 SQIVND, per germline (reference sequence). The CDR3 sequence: CASSIFYGTGDNSPLHF. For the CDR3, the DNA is TGTGCCAGTAGTATCTTTTATGGGACAGGGGATAATTCACCCCTCCACTTT.

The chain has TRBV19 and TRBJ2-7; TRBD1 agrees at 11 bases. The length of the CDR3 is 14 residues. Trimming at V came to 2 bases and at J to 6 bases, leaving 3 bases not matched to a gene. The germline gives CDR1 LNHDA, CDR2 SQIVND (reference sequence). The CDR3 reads CASSIKGQGVEQYF. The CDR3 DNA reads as TGTGCCAGTAGTATAAAGGGACAGGGGGTCGAGCAGTACTTC.

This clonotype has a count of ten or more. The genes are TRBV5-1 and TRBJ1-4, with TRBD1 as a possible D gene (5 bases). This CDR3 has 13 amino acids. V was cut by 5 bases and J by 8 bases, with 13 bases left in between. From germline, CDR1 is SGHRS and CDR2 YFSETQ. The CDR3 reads CASREGHQEKLFF. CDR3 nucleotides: TGCGCCAGCAGGGAGGGGCATCAGGAAAAACTGTTTTTT.

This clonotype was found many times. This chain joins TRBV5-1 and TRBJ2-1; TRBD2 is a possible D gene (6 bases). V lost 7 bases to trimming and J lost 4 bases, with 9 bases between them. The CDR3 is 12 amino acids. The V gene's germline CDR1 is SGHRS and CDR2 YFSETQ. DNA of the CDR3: TGCGCCAGCGGAGGGCGATACAATGAGCAGTTCTTC. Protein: CASGGRYNEQFF.

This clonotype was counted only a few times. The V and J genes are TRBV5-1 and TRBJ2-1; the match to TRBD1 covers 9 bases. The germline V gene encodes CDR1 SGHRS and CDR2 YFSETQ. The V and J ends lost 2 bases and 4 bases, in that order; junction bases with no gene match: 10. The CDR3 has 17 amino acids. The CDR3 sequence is CASSFNRTGVIYNEQFF. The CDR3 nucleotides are TGCGCCAGCAGCTTCAACAGGACAGGGGTCATATACAATGAGCAGTTCTTC. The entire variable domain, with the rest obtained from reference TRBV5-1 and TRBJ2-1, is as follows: KAGVTQTPRYLIKTRGQQVTLSCSPISGHRSVSWYQQTPGQGLQFLFEYFSETQRNKGNFPGRFSGRQFSNSRSEMNVSTLELGDSALYLCASSFNRTGVIYNEQFFGPGTRLTVL.

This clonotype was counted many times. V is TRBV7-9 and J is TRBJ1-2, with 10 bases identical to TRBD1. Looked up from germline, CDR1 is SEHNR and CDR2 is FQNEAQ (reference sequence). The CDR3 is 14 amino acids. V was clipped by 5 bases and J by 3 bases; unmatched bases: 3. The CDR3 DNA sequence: TGTGCCAGCAGCACGACAGGGGGCGACTATGGCTACACCTTC. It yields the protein CASSTTGGDYGYTF.

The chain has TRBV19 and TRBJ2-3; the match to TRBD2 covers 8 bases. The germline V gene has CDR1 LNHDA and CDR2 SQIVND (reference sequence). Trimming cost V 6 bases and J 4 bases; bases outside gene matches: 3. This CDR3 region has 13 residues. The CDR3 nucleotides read TGTGCCAGTAGGACTAGCGCGCCAGATACGCAGTATTTT. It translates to CASRTSAPDTQYF.

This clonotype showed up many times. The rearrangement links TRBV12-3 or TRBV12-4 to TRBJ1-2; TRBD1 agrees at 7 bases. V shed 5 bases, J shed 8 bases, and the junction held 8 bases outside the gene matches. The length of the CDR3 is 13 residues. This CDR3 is CASSRDTGEGYTF. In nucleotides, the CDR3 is TGTGCCAGCAGTCGAGATACAGGGGAGGGCTACACCTTC.

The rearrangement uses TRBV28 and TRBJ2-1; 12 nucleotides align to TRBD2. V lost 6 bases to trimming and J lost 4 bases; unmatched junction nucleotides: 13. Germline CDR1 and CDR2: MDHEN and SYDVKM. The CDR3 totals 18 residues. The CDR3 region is CASRTDLAGGLLYNEQFF. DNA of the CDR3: TGTGCCAGCAGGACTGATCTAGCGGGAGGGCTACTGTACAATGAGCAGTTCTTC. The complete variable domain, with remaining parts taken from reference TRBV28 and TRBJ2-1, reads DVKVTQSSRYLVKRTGEKVFLECVQDMDHENMFWYRQDPGLGLRLIYFSYDVKMKEKGDIPEGYSVSREKKERFSLILESASTNQTSMYLCASRTDLAGGLLYNEQFFGPGTRLTVL.

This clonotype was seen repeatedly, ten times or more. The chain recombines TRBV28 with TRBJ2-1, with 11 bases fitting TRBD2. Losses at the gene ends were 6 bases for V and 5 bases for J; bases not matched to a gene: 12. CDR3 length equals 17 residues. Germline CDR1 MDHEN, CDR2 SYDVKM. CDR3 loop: CASSPPVAGGPDNEQFF. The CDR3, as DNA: TGTGCCAGCAGCCCGCCGGTAGCGGGAGGGCCGGACAATGAGCAGTTCTTC.

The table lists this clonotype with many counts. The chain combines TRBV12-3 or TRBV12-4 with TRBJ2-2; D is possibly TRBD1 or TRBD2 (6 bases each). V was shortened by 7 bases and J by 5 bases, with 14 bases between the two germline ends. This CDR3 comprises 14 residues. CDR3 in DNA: TGTGCCAGCACCTTAGGGGGGCCGACCGGGGAGCTGTTTTTT. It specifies CASTLGGPTGELFF.

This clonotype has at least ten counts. DNA for the CDR3: TGTGCCAGCACCACAGGGGGCGCGGGTCCGAACTATGGCTACACCTTC. Its translation: CASTTGGAGPNYGYTF. The genes are TRBV12-3 or TRBV12-4 and TRBJ1-2; TRBD1 aligns across 9 bases. The CDR3 contains 16 residues. The ends lost 7 bases at V and 2 bases at J; junction bases unmatched: 11.

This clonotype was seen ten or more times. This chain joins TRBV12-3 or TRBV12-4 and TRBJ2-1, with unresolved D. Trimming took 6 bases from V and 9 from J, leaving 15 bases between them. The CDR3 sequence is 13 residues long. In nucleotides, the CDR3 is TGTGCCAGCAGCCATGGTACTTGGGCTGAGCAGTTCTTC. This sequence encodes CASSHGTWAEQFF.

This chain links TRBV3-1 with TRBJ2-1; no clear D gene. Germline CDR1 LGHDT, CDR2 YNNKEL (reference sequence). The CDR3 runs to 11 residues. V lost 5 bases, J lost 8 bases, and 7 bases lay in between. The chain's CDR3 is CASSALDEQFF. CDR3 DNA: TGTGCCAGCAGCGCCTTAGATGAGCAGTTCTTC.

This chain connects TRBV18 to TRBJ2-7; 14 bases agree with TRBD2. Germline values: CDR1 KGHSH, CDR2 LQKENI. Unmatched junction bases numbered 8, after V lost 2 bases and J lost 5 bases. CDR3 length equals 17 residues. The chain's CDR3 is CASSPKGLAGDPHEQYF. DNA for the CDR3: TGTGCCAGCTCACCAAAGGGACTAGCGGGAGACCCCCACGAGCAGTACTTC.

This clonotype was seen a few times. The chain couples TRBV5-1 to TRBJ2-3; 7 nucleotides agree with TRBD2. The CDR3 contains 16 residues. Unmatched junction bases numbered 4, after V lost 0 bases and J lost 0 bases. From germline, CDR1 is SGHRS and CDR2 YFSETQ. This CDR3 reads CASSLDSSGSTDTQYF. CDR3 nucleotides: TGCGCCAGCAGCTTGGATTCTAGCGGTAGCACAGATACGCAGTATTTT.

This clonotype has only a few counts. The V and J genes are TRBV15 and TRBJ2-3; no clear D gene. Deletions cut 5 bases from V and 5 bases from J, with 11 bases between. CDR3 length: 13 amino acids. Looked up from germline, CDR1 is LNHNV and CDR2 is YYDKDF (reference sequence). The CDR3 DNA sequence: TGTGCCACCAGCGGCTCACCCCGAGATACGCAGTATTTT. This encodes CATSGSPRDTQYF.

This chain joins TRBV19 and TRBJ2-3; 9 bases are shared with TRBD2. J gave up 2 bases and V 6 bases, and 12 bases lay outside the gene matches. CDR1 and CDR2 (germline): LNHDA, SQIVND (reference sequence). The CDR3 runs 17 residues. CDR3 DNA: TGTGCCAGTAGCAGACCCCGGGGCGGGAGGGACACAGATACGCAGTATTTT. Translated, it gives CASSRPRGGRDTDTQYF. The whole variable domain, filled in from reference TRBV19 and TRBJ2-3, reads DGGITQSPKYLFRKEGQNVTLSCEQNLNHDAMYWYRQDPGQGLRLIYYSQIVNDFQKGDIAEGYSVSREKKESFPLTVTSAQKNPTAFYLCASSRPRGGRDTDTQYFGPGTRLTVL.